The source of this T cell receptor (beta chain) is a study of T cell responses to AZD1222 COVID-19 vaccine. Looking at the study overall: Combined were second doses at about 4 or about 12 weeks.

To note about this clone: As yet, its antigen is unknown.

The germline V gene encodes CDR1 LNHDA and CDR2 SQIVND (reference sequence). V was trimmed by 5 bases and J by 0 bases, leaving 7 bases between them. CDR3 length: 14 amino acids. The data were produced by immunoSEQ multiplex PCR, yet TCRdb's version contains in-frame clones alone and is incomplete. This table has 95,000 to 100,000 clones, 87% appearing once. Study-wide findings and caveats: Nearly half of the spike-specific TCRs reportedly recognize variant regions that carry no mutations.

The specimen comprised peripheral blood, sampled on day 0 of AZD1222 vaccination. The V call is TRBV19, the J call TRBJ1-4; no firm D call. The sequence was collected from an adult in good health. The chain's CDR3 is CASSPVATNEKLFF. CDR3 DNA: TGTGCCAGTAGTCCTGTAGCAACTAATGAAAAACTGTTTTTT.